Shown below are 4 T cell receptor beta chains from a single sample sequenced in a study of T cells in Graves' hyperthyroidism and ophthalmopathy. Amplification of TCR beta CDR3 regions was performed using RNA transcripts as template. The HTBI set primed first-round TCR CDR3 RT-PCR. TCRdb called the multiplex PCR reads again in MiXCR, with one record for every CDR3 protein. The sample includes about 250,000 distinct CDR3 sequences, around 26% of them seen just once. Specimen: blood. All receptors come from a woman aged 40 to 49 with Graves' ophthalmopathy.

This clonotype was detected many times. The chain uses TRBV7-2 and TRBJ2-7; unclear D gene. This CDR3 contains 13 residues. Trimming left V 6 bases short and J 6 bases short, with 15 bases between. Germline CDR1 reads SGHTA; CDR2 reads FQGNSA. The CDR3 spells CASSKLRVSEQYF. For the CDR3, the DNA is TGTGCCAGCAGTAAACTACGGGTCTCCGAGCAGTACTTC.

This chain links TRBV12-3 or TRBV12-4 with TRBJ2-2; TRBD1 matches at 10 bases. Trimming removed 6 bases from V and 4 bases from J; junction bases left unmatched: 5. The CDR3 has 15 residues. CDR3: CASRPGQGTTGELFF. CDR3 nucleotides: TGTGCCAGCAGACCGGGACAGGGGACCACCGGGGAGCTGTTTTTT.

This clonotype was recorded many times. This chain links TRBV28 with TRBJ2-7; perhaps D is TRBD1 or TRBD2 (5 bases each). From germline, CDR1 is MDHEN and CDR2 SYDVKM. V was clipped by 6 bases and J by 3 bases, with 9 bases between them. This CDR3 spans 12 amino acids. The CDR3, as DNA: TGTGCCAGCAGGCCTGGGGGCTACGAGCAGTACTTC. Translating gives CASRPGGYEQYF.

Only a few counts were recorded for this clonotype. The chain's CDR3 is CASSRLPVGREETQYF. CDR3 bases: TGTGCCAGCAGCCGCCTTCCGGTCGGCCGGGAAGAGACCCAGTACTTC. V and J are TRBV3-1 and TRBJ2-5; D unresolved. CDR1 and CDR2 (germline): LGHDT, YNNKEL (reference sequence). Trimming stripped 4 bases from V and 3 bases from J, with 18 bases between. The CDR3 runs to 16 residues.